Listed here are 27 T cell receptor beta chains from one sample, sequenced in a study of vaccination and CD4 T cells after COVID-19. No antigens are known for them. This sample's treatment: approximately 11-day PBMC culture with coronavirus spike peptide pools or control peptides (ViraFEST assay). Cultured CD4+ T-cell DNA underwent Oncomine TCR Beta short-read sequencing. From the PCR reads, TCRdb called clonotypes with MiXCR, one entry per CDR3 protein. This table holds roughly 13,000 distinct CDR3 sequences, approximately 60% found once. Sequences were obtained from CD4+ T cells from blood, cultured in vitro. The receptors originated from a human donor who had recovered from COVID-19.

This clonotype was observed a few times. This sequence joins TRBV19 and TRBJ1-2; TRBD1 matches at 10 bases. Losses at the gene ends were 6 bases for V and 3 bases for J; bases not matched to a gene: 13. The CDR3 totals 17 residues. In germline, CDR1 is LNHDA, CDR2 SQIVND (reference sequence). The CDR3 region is CASSRGQGVTWDYGYTF. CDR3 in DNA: TGTGCCAGTAGCCGAGGACAGGGGGTGACTTGGGACTATGGCTACACCTTC.

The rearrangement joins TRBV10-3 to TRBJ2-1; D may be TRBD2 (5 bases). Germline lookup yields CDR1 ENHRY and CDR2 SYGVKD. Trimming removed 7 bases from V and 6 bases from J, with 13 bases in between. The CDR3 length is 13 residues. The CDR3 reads CAINSGFGNEQFF. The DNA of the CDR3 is TGTGCCATCAATTCGGGATTCGGCAATGAGCAGTTCTTC.

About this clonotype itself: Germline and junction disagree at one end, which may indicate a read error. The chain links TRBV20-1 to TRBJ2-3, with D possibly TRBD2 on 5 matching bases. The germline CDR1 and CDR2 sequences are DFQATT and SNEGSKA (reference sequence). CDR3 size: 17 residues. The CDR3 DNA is TGCAGTGAGGTAGACCGGCACGACAAGCCTAGCACAGATATGCAGTATTTT. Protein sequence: CSEVDRHDKPSTDMQYF.

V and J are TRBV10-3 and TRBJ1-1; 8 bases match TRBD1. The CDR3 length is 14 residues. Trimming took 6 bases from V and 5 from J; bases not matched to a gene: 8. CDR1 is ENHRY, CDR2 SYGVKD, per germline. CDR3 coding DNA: TGTGCCATCAGGGTCGGACAGGGAGAAACTGAAGCTTTCTTT. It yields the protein CAIRVGQGETEAFF.

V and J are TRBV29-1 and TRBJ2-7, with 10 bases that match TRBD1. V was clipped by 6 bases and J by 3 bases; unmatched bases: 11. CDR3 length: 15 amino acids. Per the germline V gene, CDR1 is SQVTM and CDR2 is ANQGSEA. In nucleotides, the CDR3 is TGCAGCGTCGCCGGGGGGACAGGGGCGAACTACGAGCAGTACTTC. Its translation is CSVAGGTGANYEQYF.

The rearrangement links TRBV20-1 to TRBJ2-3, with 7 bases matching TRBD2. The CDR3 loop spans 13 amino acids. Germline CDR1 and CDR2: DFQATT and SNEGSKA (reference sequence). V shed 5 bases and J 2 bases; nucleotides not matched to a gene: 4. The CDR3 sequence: CSASSGLTDTQYF. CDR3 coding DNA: TGCAGTGCTTCTAGCGGACTCACAGATACGCAGTATTTT.

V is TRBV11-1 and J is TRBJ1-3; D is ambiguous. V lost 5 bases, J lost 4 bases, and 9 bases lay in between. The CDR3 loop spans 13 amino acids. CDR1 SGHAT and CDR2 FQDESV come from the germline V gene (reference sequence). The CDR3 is CASSLTDGNTIYF. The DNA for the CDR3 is TGTGCCAGCAGCCTTACAGACGGAAACACCATATATTTT.

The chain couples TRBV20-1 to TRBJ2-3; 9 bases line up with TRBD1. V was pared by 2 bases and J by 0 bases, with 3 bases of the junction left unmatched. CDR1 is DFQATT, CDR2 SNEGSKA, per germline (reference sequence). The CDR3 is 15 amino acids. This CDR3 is CSARRQGGSTDTQYF. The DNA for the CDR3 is TGCAGTGCTAGACGACAGGGGGGAAGCACAGATACGCAGTATTTT.

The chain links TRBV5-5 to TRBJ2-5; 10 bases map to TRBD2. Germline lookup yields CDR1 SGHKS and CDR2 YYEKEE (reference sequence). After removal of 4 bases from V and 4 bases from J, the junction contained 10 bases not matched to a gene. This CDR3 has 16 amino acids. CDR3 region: CASSRGVAGGTETQYF. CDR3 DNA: TGTGCCAGCAGCCGGGGGGTAGCGGGAGGTACAGAGACCCAGTACTTC. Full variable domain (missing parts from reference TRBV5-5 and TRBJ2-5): DAGVTQSPTHLIKTRGQQVTLRCSPISGHKSVSWYQQVLGQGPQFIFQYYEKEERGRGNFPDRFSARQFPNYSSELNVNALLLGDSALYLCASSRGVAGGTETQYFGPGTRLLVL.

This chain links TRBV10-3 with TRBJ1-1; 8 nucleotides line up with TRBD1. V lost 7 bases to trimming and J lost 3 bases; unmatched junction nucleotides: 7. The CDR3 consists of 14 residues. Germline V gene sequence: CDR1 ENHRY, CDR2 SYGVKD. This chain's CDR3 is CAITKGQEDTEAFF. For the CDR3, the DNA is TGTGCCATCACTAAGGGACAGGAGGACACTGAAGCTTTCTTT.

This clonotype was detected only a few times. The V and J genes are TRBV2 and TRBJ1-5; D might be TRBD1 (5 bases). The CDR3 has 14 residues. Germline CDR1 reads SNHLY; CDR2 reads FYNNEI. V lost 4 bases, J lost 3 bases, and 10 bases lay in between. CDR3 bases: TGTGCCAGCAGTGTGGAGGACAACAATCAGCCCCAGCATTTT. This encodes CASSVEDNNQPQHF.

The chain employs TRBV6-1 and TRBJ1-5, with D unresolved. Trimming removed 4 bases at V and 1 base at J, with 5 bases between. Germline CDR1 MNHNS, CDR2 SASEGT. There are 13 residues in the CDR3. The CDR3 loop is CASSGTSNQPQHF. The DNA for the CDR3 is TGTGCCAGCAGTGGAACCAGCAATCAGCCCCAGCATTTT.

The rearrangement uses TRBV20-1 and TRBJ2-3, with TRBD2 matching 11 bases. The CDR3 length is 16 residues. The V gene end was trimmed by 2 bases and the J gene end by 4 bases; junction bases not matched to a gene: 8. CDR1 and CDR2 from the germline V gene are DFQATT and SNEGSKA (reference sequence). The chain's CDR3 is CSARKQLAGVADTQYF. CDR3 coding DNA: TGCAGTGCTAGAAAACAACTAGCGGGAGTAGCAGATACGCAGTATTTT.

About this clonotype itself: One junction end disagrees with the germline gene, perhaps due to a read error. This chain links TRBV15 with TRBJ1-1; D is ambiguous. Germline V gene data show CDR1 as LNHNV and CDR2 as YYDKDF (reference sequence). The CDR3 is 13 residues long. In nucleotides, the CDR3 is TGTGCCACCAGCAGAGAGGGCAGTCGAGAAGCTTACTTT. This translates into CATSREGSREAYF.

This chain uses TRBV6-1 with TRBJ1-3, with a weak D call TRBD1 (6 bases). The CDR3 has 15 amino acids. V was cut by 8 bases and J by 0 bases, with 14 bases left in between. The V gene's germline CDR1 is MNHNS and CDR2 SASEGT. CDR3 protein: CASGQQGYSGNTIYF. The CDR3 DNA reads TGTGCCAGCGGCCAACAGGGCTACTCTGGAAACACCATATATTTT.

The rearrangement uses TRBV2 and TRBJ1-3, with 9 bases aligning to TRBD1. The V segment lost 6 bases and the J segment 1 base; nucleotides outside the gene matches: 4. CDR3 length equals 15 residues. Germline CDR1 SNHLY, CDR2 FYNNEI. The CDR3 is CASSADRGSGNTIYF. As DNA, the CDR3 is TGTGCCAGCAGCGCGGACAGGGGATCTGGAAACACCATATATTTT.

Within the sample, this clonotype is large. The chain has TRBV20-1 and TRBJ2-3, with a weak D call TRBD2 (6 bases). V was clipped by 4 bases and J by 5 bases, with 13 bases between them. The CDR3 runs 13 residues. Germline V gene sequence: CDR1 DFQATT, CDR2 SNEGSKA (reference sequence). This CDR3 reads CSAKEGARDTQYF. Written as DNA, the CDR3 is TGCAGTGCTAAGGAGGGCGCGAGAGATACGCAGTATTTT.

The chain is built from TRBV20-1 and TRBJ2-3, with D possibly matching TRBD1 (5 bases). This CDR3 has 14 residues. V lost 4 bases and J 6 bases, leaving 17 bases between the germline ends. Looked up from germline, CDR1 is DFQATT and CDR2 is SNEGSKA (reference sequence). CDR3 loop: CSAIGAGRPDTQYF. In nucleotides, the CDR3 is TGCAGTGCTATTGGGGCAGGCCGCCCCGATACGCAGTATTTT.

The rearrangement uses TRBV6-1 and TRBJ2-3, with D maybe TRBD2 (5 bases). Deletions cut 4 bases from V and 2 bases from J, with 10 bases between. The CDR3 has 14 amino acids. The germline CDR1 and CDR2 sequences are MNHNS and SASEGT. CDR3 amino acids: CASSGTSNTDTQYF. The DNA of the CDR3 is TGTGCCAGCAGTGGTACTAGTAACACAGATACGCAGTATTTT.

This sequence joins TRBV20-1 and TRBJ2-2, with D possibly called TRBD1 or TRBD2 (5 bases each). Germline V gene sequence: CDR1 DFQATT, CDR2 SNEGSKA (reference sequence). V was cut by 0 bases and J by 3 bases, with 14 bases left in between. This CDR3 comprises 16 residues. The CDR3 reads CSARDIGTEHTGELFF. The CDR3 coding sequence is TGCAGTGCTAGAGATATCGGGACCGAACACACCGGGGAGCTGTTTTTT.

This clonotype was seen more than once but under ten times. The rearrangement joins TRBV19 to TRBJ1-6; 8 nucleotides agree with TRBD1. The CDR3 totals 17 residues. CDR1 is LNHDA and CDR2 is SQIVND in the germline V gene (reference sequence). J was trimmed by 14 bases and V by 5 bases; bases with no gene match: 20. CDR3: CASSPRTGIFIGFTLHF. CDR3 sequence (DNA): TGTGCCAGTAGTCCTCGGACAGGGATCTTTATAGGGTTCACCCTCCACTTT.

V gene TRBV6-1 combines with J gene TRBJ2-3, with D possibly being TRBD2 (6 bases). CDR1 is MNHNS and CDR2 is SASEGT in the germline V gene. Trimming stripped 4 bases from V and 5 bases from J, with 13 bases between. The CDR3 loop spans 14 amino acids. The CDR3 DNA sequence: TGTGCCAGCAGTGCCACTTTGGAGGGAGATACGCAGTATTTT. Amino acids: CASSATLEGDTQYF.

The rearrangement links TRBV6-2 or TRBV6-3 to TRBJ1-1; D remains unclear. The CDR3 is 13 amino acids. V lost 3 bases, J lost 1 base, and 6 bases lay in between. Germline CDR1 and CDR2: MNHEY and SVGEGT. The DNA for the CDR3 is TGTGCCAGCAGTTATCTGGCGAACACTGAAGCTTTCTTT. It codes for CASSYLANTEAFF.

In nucleotides, the CDR3 is TGTGCCAGCAGCTTTCGGGGAAACACCATATATTTT. Its protein is CASSFRGNTIYF. The chain is built from TRBV7-2 and TRBJ1-3; no firm D call. Trimming removed 3 bases from V and 4 bases from J, with 4 bases in between. The CDR3 length is 12 residues. Looked up from germline, CDR1 is SGHTA and CDR2 is FQGNSA. The full variable domain, completed using reference TRBV7-2 and TRBJ1-3, is GAGVSQSPSNKVTEKGKDVELRCDPISGHTALYWYRQSLGQGLEFLIYFQGNSAPDKSGLPSDRFSAERTGGSVSTLTIQRTQQEDSAVYLCASSFRGNTIYFGEGSWLTVV.

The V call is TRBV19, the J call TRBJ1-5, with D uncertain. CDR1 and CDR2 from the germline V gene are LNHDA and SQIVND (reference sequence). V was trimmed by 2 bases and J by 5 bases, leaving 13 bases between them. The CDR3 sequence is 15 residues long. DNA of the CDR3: TGTGCCAGTAGTATAACGACACAACGTTATCAGCCCCAGCATTTT. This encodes CASSITTQRYQPQHF.

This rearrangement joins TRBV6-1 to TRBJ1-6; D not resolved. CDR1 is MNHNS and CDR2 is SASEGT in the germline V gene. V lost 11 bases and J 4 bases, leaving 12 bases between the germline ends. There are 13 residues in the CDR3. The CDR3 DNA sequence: TGTGCCGCATCGGGAGGTTATAATTCACCCCTCCACTTT. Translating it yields CAASGGYNSPLHF.

CDR3 DNA sequence: TGCGCCAGCAGCCCTAGTCAGCCACTAGCGGGAGGGCCGAATGAGCAGTTCTTC. Translated, it gives CASSPSQPLAGGPNEQFF. The chain combines TRBV5-1 with TRBJ2-1; 13 nucleotides line up with TRBD2. Looked up from germline, CDR1 is SGHRS and CDR2 is YFSETQ. The V and J ends lost 4 bases and 7 bases, in that order; junction bases with no gene match: 14. The CDR3 has 18 residues.